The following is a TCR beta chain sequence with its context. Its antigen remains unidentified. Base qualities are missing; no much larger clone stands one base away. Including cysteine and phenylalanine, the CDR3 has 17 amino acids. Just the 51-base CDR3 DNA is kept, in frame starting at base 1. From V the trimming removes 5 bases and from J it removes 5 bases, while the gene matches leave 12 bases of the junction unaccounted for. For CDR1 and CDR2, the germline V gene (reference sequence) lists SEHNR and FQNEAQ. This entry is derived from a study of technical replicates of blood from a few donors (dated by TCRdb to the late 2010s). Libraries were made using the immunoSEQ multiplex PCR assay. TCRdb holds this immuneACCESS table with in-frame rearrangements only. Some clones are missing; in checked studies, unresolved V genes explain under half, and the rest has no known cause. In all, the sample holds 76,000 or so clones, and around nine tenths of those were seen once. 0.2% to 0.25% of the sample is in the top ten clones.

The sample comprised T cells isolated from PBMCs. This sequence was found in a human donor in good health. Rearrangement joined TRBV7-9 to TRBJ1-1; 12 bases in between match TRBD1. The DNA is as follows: TGTGCCAGCAGCCCTCAGAGGGGACAGGGGGCACTAACTGAAGCTTTCTTT. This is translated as CASSPQRGQGALTEAFF.